The T cell receptor beta chain described here comes from a study of identical twins. TCRdb used MiXCR to reprocess the 5' RACE reads, holding one entry per CDR3 protein. The sample contains fewer than 800,000 distinct CDR3 sequences, about 7.1% of which appear only once. For this clonotype: Its antigen is undetermined.

Whole-study findings and limits: While abundant cord blood beta clonotypes carried fewer insertions, memory repertoires showed no such pattern.

Another study also made use of these data, one on yellow fever vaccine responses in identical twins.

Sequenced input: PBMCs. The clonotype originates from a woman under 30 in good health.

This CDR3 reads CASSLSTSHEQFF. The CDR3 DNA reads TGTGCCAGCAGCCTATCGACTAGTCATGAGCAGTTCTTC. The V and J genes are TRBV12-3 or TRBV12-4 and TRBJ2-1, with a weak D call TRBD2 (6 bases). CDR3 length: 13 amino acids. V was shortened by 6 bases and J by 8 bases, with 14 bases between the two germline ends.